A selection of T cell receptor beta chains follows, all from one sample in a study of T cell repertoires in aging, cancer and after chemotherapy. MiXCR, applied by TCRdb to the multiplex PCR reads, yields one record per CDR3 protein. The table has fewer than 20,000 distinct CDR3 sequences, roughly half seen once. Material for sequencing was blood. These receptors all stem from a human donor in good health. CDR3s include the opening cysteine and the closing phenylalanine or tryptophan. A D gene is named only where the DNA matches it firmly. Clone sizes are given selectively: once, few, many, or a class where the clone is expanded.

D gene,V gene,J gene,clone size,CDR3 length,CDR3 DNA,CDR3 protein
NA,TRBV29-1,TRBJ2-1,few,15,TGCAGCGGGAAGGGGGGGAGTGCACTTTACAATGAGCAGTTCTTC,CSGKGGSALYNEQFF
NA,TRBV5-4,TRBJ2-7,NA,13,TGTGCCAGCAGCTTAGGCAGGGACTACGAGCAGTACTTC,CASSLGRDYEQYF
NA,TRBV6-5,TRBJ2-2,NA,13,TGTGCCAGCGGGCAGGGGAACACCGGGGAGCTGTTTTTT,CASGQGNTGELFF
TRBD2,TRBV6-1,TRBJ2-7,few,15,TGTGCCAGCAGTGAAACGGGCGGGAGCTCCTACGAGCAGTACTTC,CASSETGGSSYEQYF
NA,TRBV29-1,TRBJ2-5,few,11,TGCAGCGTCCCCACCCAAGAGACCCAGTACTTC,CSVPTQETQYF
NA,TRBV6-6,TRBJ1-1,NA,12,TGTGCCAGCAGATTCGGGGACACTGAAGCTTTCTTT,CASRFGDTEAFF
NA,TRBV29-1,TRBJ2-4,medium-sized,12,TGCAGCGTTGAAGAGCAGGGAAACATTCAGTACTTC,CSVEEQGNIQYF
TRBD2,TRBV27,TRBJ2-1,few,18,TGTGCCAGCAGTTTATCGAGGGCTAGCGGGAGTCTGCGGAATGAGCAGTTCTTC,CASSLSRASGSLRNEQFF
TRBD1,TRBV29-1,TRBJ2-6,NA,15,TGCAGCGTTGAGACAGGGGGATCGGGGGCCAACGTCCTGACTTTC,CSVETGGSGANVLTF
TRBD1,TRBV11-1,TRBJ2-7,few,15,TGTGCCAGCAGCTGGCGACAGGGCCCCTCCTACGAGCAGTACTTC,CASSWRQGPSYEQYF
TRBD2,TRBV6-2/TRBV6-3,TRBJ2-5,NA,17,TGTGCCAGCAGCAGAGGGACTAGCGGGAGGACTCAAGAGACCCAGTACTTC,CASSRGTSGRTQETQYF
NA,TRBV29-1,TRBJ2-7,few,15,TGCAGCGTTAAGGGGGTGGCAGGGGCTTCCTACGAGCAGTACTTC,CSVKGVAGASYEQYF
NA,TRBV5-5,TRBJ2-7,NA,15,TGTGCCAGCAGCTTGTCGGACGGCGGGCCCTACGAGCAGTACTTC,CASSLSDGGPYEQYF
NA,TRBV6-5,TRBJ1-6,NA,14,TGTGCCAGCACCCAGACAGGTCTAGGATCACCCCTCCACTTT,CASTQTGLGSPLHF
NA,TRBV29-1,TRBJ2-1,medium-sized,16,TGCAGCGTTGATGGTGGTCAGGAGAGCTCCTACAATGAGCAGTTCTTC,CSVDGGQESSYNEQFF
TRBD1,TRBV19,TRBJ2-7,few,15,TGTGCCAGTAGTATTTCCGGGACAGGGGCTTACGAGCAGTACTTC,CASSISGTGAYEQYF
TRBD2,TRBV6-5,TRBJ2-7,NA,13,TGTGCCAGCGGTGGCGGGAGCTCCTACGAGCAGTACTTC,CASGGGSSYEQYF
TRBD2,TRBV29-1,TRBJ2-5,medium-sized,13,TGCAGCGTTGAAGGGACTAGGGCGGAGACCCAGTACTTC,CSVEGTRAETQYF
NA,TRBV5-6,TRBJ2-7,NA,14,TGTGCCAGCAGCTTCGCGTCGGGCCGGTACGAGCAGTACTTC,CASSFASGRYEQYF
TRBD2,TRBV27,TRBJ2-7,NA,14,TGTGCCAGCAGAACTAGCGGGACGGTCTACGAGCAGTACTTC,CASRTSGTVYEQYF
NA,TRBV11-1,TRBJ2-7,few,14,TGTGCCAGCAGCTTAGCGGAGGGACCCTACGAGCAGTACTTC,CASSLAEGPYEQYF
NA,TRBV18,TRBJ2-3,NA,15,TGTGCCAGCTCAACGAACAGGGTCGGCACAGATACGCAGTATTTT,CASSTNRVGTDTQYF
NA,TRBV19,TRBJ2-1,NA,16,TGTGCCAGTAGTAAACGAGAGCGGCCACCTTACAATGAGCAGTTCTTC,CASSKRERPPYNEQFF
NA,TRBV19,TRBJ2-7,NA,11,TGTGCCAGTAGTATAGACTACGAGCAGTACTTC,CASSIDYEQYF
NA,TRBV6-2/TRBV6-3,TRBJ2-6,NA,15,TGTGCCAGCAGTCGAGTCGACTCTGGGGCCAACGTCCTGACTTTC,CASSRVDSGANVLTF
TRBD1,TRBV18,TRBJ2-7,NA,15,TGTGCCAGCTCGGTGGGACAGGGAGTGGGGTACGAGCAGTACTTC,CASSVGQGVGYEQYF
NA,TRBV27,TRBJ2-7,NA,15,TGTGCCAGCCGCCCCGGGGGACGTATAATCGACGAGCAGTACTTC,CASRPGGRIIDEQYF
TRBD2,TRBV12-3/TRBV12-4,TRBJ2-1,NA,16,TGTGCCAGCAGTCTCCGCGGGACTACCGGATACAATGAGCAGTTCTTC,CASSLRGTTGYNEQFF
TRBD2,TRBV6-4,TRBJ2-3,NA,15,TGTGCCAGCAGTGAATTAGCGGGAGGGCCAGATACGCAGTATTTT,CASSELAGGPDTQYF
TRBD2,TRBV7-2,TRBJ2-7,NA,16,TGTGCCAGCAGCCCATCTCCCGGGAGGGGCTCCTACGAGCAGTACTTC,CASSPSPGRGSYEQYF
TRBD1,TRBV6-5,TRBJ2-3,NA,14,TGTGCCAGCAGTGACGGGACAGGGGCAGATACGCAGTATTTT,CASSDGTGADTQYF
TRBD2,TRBV19,TRBJ2-3,NA,17,TGTGCCAGTAGTTCAGGACTAGCGGGAGCCAGAACAGATACGCAGTATTTT,CASSSGLAGARTDTQYF
NA,TRBV11-1,TRBJ2-7,NA,15,TGTGCCAGCAGCCCGAGTGTGGGGGACTTATACGAGCAGTACTTC,CASSPSVGDLYEQYF
NA,TRBV6-2/TRBV6-3,TRBJ1-6,NA,13,TGTGCCAGCAGTTACTTGGGGAATTCACCCCTCCACTTT,CASSYLGNSPLHF
NA,TRBV27,TRBJ2-7,few,15,TGTGCCAGCAGTTTCTGGGGGTCTACCACCTACGAGCAGTACTTC,CASSFWGSTTYEQYF
TRBD2,TRBV6-2/TRBV6-3,TRBJ2-1,few,14,TGTGCCAGCAGTTATCGGGAGGGTGGCAATGAGCAGTTCTTC,CASSYREGGNEQFF
NA,TRBV11-1,TRBJ2-1,NA,11,TGTGCCAGCAGTCCGGAGAGTGAGCAGTTCTTC,CASSPESEQFF
NA,TRBV27,TRBJ2-7,few,15,TGTGCCAGCAGTTTCGAGACAGGCATTCCCTACGAGCAGTACTTC,CASSFETGIPYEQYF
NA,TRBV6-1,TRBJ2-7,NA,13,TGTGCCAGCAGTGAAGACTCGTCCTACGAGCAGTACTTC,CASSEDSSYEQYF
NA,TRBV11-1,TRBJ2-1,medium-sized,14,TGTGCCAGCAGCCCCGACTACTCCTACAATGAGCAGTTCTTC,CASSPDYSYNEQFF
NA,TRBV6-5,TRBJ1-6,NA,13,TGTGCCAGCAGTGCAAGATGGAATTCACCCCTCCACTTT,CASSARWNSPLHF
NA,TRBV5-6,TRBJ1-1,NA,15,TGTGCCAGCAGCTTGGATCGCGGGGGACGGACTGAAGCTTTCTTT,CASSLDRGGRTEAFF
NA,TRBV10-3,TRBJ2-2,NA,12,TGTGCCATCAGGACCCTCCCAGGGGAGCTGTTTTTT,CAIRTLPGELFF
TRBD1,TRBV6-1,TRBJ1-4,NA,14,TGTGCCAGCAGTTCCGGGACAGGGGTCGAAAAACTGTTTTTT,CASSSGTGVEKLFF
TRBD2,TRBV12-3/TRBV12-4,TRBJ2-3,NA,15,TGTGCCAGCAGTTTGGCGGGAGGGCCCACAGATACGCAGTATTTT,CASSLAGGPTDTQYF
NA,TRBV6-5,TRBJ2-3,NA,14,TGTGCCAGCAAGAGCGGAGAGGCGGCAGATACGCAGTATTTT,CASKSGEAADTQYF